The 8 T cell receptor beta chains in this list originate from one sample, sequenced in a study of regulatory T cells in long-lasting Graves disease. Arm-PCR of CDR3 regions and iRepertoire HTBI primers were used to build TCR beta libraries. Using its own MiXCR run on the multiplex PCR reads, TCRdb lists one record per CDR3 protein. The top ten hold about 12% of the sample, which has some 420,000 distinct CDR3 sequences, about 20% seen once. Time point described: persistent/refractory GD, antithyroid drugs over 5 years with positive TRAb. The TCR library was made from RNA that had been extracted from PBMCs in TRIzol. The material was peripheral blood mononuclear cells (PBMCs), obtained when the disease was refractory, from a patient treated with antithyroid drugs. The receptors shown here come from a female donor with Graves disease.

This clonotype was recorded a few times. The chain couples TRBV19 to TRBJ1-5, with D possibly matching TRBD1 (5 bases). The CDR3 spans 15 residues. V was pared by 3 bases and J by 5 bases, with 14 bases between. Looked up from germline, CDR1 is LNHDA and CDR2 is SQIVND (reference sequence). CDR3 coding DNA: TGTGCCAGTAGTATTGTTTCCCGGGGACATCAGCCCCAGCATTTT. Its protein product is CASSIVSRGHQPQHF.

On this clonotype: This may arise from a read error, as a much more abundant clone is one base away. This chain uses TRBV29-1 with TRBJ1-2; 7 nucleotides match TRBD1. The trim removed 1 base at V and 7 bases at J, leaving 9 bases unmatched. CDR3 length: 14 residues. Looked up from germline, CDR1 is SQVTM and CDR2 is ANQGSEA. The CDR3 DNA reads as TGCAGCGTTGAAGTGGCAGGGGGGAAGCCTGGCTACACCTTC. It codes for CSVEVAGGKPGYTF. The full variable domain, rest sourced from reference TRBV29-1 and TRBJ1-2, is SAVISQKPSRDICQRGTSLTIQCQVDSQVTMMFWYRQQPGQSLTLIATANQGSEATYESGFVIDKFPISRPNLTFSTLTVSNMSPEDSSIYLCSVEVAGGKPGYTFGSGTRLTVV.

The V and J genes are TRBV6-1 and TRBJ1-2; 7 bases are a match to TRBD1. CDR1 and CDR2 (germline): MNHNS, SASEGT. V dropped 3 bases and J dropped 7; count of bases not matched to a gene: 11. This CDR3 comprises 15 residues. The CDR3 region has the DNA TGTGCCAGCAGTGACTCGGAGACAGGGCCTGGTGGCTACACCTTC. Protein: CASSDSETGPGGYTF.

This clonotype appeared a few times. The rearrangement joins TRBV18 to TRBJ1-5; D unclear. The germline V gene has CDR1 KGHSH and CDR2 LQKENI. The CDR3 runs 16 residues. Trimming pared 0 bases from V and 1 base from J, leaving 10 bases between. CDR3 DNA: TGTGCCAGCTCACCACCGGGCAGGATGAGCAATCAGCCCCAGCATTTT. Amino acid sequence: CASSPPGRMSNQPQHF. The entire variable domain, with the rest obtained from reference TRBV18 and TRBJ1-5, is as follows: NAGVMQNPRHLVRRRGQEARLRCSPMKGHSHVYWYRQLPEEGLKFMVYLQKENIIDESGMPKERFSAEFPKEGPSILRIQQVVRGDSAAYFCASSPPGRMSNQPQHFGDGTRLSIL.

There are many counts of this clonotype. The V and J genes are TRBV6-2 or TRBV6-3 and TRBJ2-7, with D unresolved. Trimming pared 2 bases from V and 2 bases from J, leaving 10 bases between. CDR1 and CDR2 (germline): MNHEY, SVGEGT. The CDR3 runs to 14 residues. The CDR3 here is CASSYPGGTYEQYF. CDR3 nucleotide sequence: TGTGCCAGCAGTTACCCGGGTGGAACCTACGAGCAGTACTTC.

In this sample, this clonotype turned up many times. The rearrangement joins TRBV2 to TRBJ1-2, with a possible D match to TRBD1 (5 bases). The CDR3 covers 14 residues. Germline V gene lookup returns CDR1 SNHLY and CDR2 FYNNEI. Trimming removed 7 bases at V and 4 bases at J, with 16 bases between. DNA for the CDR3: TGTGCCAGCACCGGAACCAAGGGGCGCTATGGCTACACCTTC. Its protein is CASTGTKGRYGYTF.

This clonotype was seen repeatedly, ten times or more. The chain couples TRBV6-1 to TRBJ1-2; 7 bases align to TRBD1. J was trimmed by 0 bases and V by 8 bases; bases with no gene match: 12. The CDR3 is 16 amino acids. From germline, CDR1 is MNHNS and CDR2 SASEGT. CDR3 in DNA: TGTGCCAGCCACGACAGGGCCCATCCTACTAACTATGGCTACACCTTC. Translated, it gives CASHDRAHPTNYGYTF.

This clonotype was recorded a few times. The chain uses TRBV15 and TRBJ2-2, with D possibly TRBD2 on 5 matching bases. Germline loops: CDR1 LNHNV, CDR2 YYDKDF (reference sequence). V lost 1 base and J 1 base, leaving 13 bases between the germline ends. The CDR3 loop spans 17 amino acids. The CDR3 loop reads CATSRGVSGWNTGELFF. CDR3 coding DNA: TGTGCCACCAGCAGAGGAGTTTCGGGATGGAACACCGGGGAGCTGTTTTTT.